Ten or more counts support the clone carrying this T cell receptor (beta chain). Its antigen is unknown. These data are taken from a study of CD8+CD57+ T cells in acquired aplastic anemia. Study at large: Sorted CD4+ and CD8+ cells yielded around 3.3 ug of DNA on average. Healthy donor CD4+ samples were sequenced to a depth that averaged roughly 9.9 million reads.

Study-level results: Patients and healthy controls showed no significant CD8+ Simpson's diversity difference. Between patients and controls, about 31 CD8+ CDR3 sequences were found in common.

The CDR3 has 11 residues. Germline V gene sequence: CDR1 SGHDT, CDR2 YYEEEE. V was trimmed by 4 bases and J by 7 bases, leaving 9 bases between them. For CDR3 and TCR beta VDJ profiling, genomic DNA was the template used. One entry per CDR3 protein, called by TCRdb with MiXCR from the reads. The data contain roughly 130,000 distinct CDR3 sequences, around 50% of them singletons. The chain has TRBV5-6 and TRBJ2-7; a weak D match, TRBD2 (5 bases). The source material was sorted CD4+, CD8+, or CD8+CD57+ T cells (not recorded which) from PBMCs. This sequence originates from a human donor in good health, serving as a control. Here the CDR3 DNA reads TGTGCCAGCAGCCTGAGGGAGGAGCAGTACTTC. Its translation is CASSLREEQYF.